The 18 T cell receptor beta chains reported below all come from one sample, sequenced in a study of shared clonotypes between healthy human individuals. This table comes from immunoSEQ multiplex PCR, and its TCRdb copy is limited to in-frame clones, with some not included. The sample records around 1.1 million clones, approximately 80% being singletons. Sequencing was done on a sample of memory CD4+ T cells from PBMCs. Subset specified: CD45RA-negative fraction. Receptors originate from a man aged 18-30 years in good health. Some clones in this sample may be carry-over from other donors' samples.

CDR3 protein: CASRLSGTVGTEAFF. In nucleotides, the CDR3 is TGTGCCAGCAGACTATCCGGGACAGTGGGCACTGAAGCTTTCTTT. This chain connects TRBV2 to TRBJ1-1; 7 bases are shared with TRBD1. V lost 6 bases and J lost 4; bases outside the gene matches: 11. CDR1 is SNHLY, CDR2 FYNNEI, per germline. The CDR3 covers 15 residues.

On this clone itself: A much larger clone lies a single base off, so this may be a read error. This chain joins TRBV7-2 and TRBJ1-1; no clear D. The germline CDR1 and CDR2 sequences are SGHTA and FQGNSA. This CDR3 region has 13 residues. The germline V and J ends were trimmed by 2 bases and 0 bases, with 4 bases remaining between them. This CDR3 reads CASSLQVNTEAFF. Written as DNA, the CDR3 is TGTGCCAGCAGCTTACAGGTGAACACTGAAGCTTTCTTT.

CDR3 loop: CASSVGGGLSGNTIYF. CDR3 in DNA: TGTGCCAGCAGCGTAGGTGGAGGGCTATCTGGAAACACCATATATTTT. The chain is built from TRBV9 and TRBJ1-3, with unresolved D. Per germline, CDR1 SGDLS and CDR2 YYNGEE. Deletions cut 0 bases from V and 1 base from J, with 11 bases between. CDR3 length equals 16 residues.

The V gene is TRBV6-5, the J gene TRBJ2-2; TRBD2 might be the D (6 bases). V lost 2 bases, J lost 5 bases, and 9 bases lay in between. The CDR3 has 14 residues. CDR1 is MNHEY, CDR2 SVGAGI, per germline. This CDR3 is CASSYRAGTGELFF. The CDR3 DNA follows: TGTGCCAGCAGTTACCGTGCGGGAACCGGGGAGCTGTTTTTT.

This clone was seen many times. This sample also contains other DNA sequences that code for the same CDR3. The chain is built from TRBV4-2 and TRBJ1-2; D is possibly TRBD1 (5 bases). This CDR3 comprises 13 residues. Trimming stripped 4 bases from V and 6 bases from J, with 12 bases between. Per the germline V gene, CDR1 is LGHNA and CDR2 is YNFKEQ. CDR3 DNA: TGTGCCAGCAGCCCCGGCAGGGTAGATGGCTACACCTTC. As protein: CASSPGRVDGYTF.

This clone has just one count. Other DNA sequences in the sample encode the same CDR3. The chain links TRBV27 to TRBJ1-2; 7 nucleotides align to TRBD1. This CDR3 comprises 14 residues. The junction had 5 bases not matched to a gene; V was cut back by 2 bases and J by 5 bases. Germline-derived CDR1 and CDR2 are MNHEY and SMNVEV (reference sequence). The CDR3 sequence: CASSLKGGGYGYTF. DNA of the CDR3: TGTGCCAGCAGTTTAAAAGGGGGCGGGTATGGCTACACCTTC.

This clone appeared a few times. This sequence joins TRBV4-1 and TRBJ2-1, with TRBD2 matching 14 bases. Trimming cost V 2 bases and J 5 bases; bases outside gene matches: 11. The CDR3 totals 19 residues. The germline CDR1 and CDR2 sequences are MGHRA and YSYEKL. The CDR3 region has the DNA TGCGCCAGCAGCCAAAACCAGATCGGGACTAGCGGGGGTCACAATGAGCAGTTCTTC. It yields the protein CASSQNQIGTSGGHNEQFF.

The rearrangement joins TRBV5-1 to TRBJ2-5; tentatively, D is TRBD1 (6 bases). The CDR3 runs 14 residues. The germline V and J ends were trimmed by 1 base and 2 bases, with 9 bases remaining between them. CDR1 is SGHRS and CDR2 is YFSETQ in the germline V gene. The CDR3 sequence is CASSLFGQQETQYF. The CDR3 DNA follows: TGCGCCAGCAGCTTGTTTGGACAGCAAGAGACCCAGTACTTC.

J is TRBJ2-1 and V is TRBV30, with 11 positions matching TRBD2. Per the germline V gene, CDR1 is GTSNPN and CDR2 is SVGIG (reference sequence). The CDR3 is made up of 14 amino acids. V was clipped by 5 bases and J by 9 bases; unmatched bases: 9. CDR3 amino acids: CAWDLAGGPSEQFF. Written as DNA, the CDR3 is TGTGCCTGGGATTTAGCGGGAGGGCCGAGTGAGCAGTTCTTC.

V gene TRBV7-2 combines with J gene TRBJ2-5, with D unresolved. The CDR3 extends over 13 amino acids. Per the germline V gene, CDR1 is SGHTA and CDR2 is FQGNSA. The ends were cut back, 5 bases at V and 5 bases at J, with 12 bases in the middle. In DNA form, the CDR3 reads TGTGCCAGCAGCGAAATTTTTATGGAGACCCAGTACTTC. Translating gives CASSEIFMETQYF.

This clone was found once. This rearrangement joins TRBV7-2 to TRBJ2-7; D call uncertain. V was cut by 2 bases and J by 0 bases, with 5 bases left in between. Germline V CDR1 and CDR2: SGHTA, FQGNSA. The CDR3 has 13 residues. The CDR3 loop reads CASSLQVSYEQYF. The CDR3 region has the DNA TGTGCCAGCAGCTTACAGGTCTCCTACGAGCAGTACTTC.

The V and J genes are TRBV25-1 and TRBJ2-4, with D tentatively TRBD2 (6 bases). V was pared by 1 base and J by 8 bases, with 15 bases between. This CDR3 has 15 residues. Germline V gives CDR1 MGHDK, CDR2 SYGVNS. CDR3 sequence reads: CASSEFRGREDIQYF. CDR3 bases: TGTGCCAGCAGTGAATTTCGAGGCAGGGAGGACATTCAGTACTTC. Looking up the rest from reference TRBV25-1 and TRBJ2-4 gives the full variable domain: EADIYQTPRYLVIGTGKKITLECSQTMGHDKMYWYQQDPGMELHLIHYSYGVNSTEKGDLSSESTVSRIRTEHFPLTLESARPSHTSQYLCASSEFRGREDIQYFGAGTRLSVL.

Only a few counts were recorded for this clone. The rearrangement links TRBV7-9 to TRBJ1-3; no reliable D call. V was pared by 8 bases and J by 9 bases, with 20 bases between. The CDR3 is 14 amino acids. CDR1 and CDR2 (germline): SEHNR, FQNEAQ (reference sequence). CDR3 bases: TGTGCCAGCCGGAACTTCGGGGAAGGGAGCACCATATATTTT. Translated, it gives CASRNFGEGSTIYF.

The V gene is TRBV27, the J gene TRBJ2-7; TRBD1 matches at 8 bases. The CDR3 is 14 residues long. V was pared by 6 bases and J by 4 bases, with 8 bases of the junction left unmatched. The germline gives CDR1 MNHEY, CDR2 SMNVEV (reference sequence). CDR3 protein: CASRRDRGEYEQYF. For the CDR3, the DNA is TGTGCCAGCAGACGAGACAGGGGCGAATACGAGCAGTACTTC.

The rearrangement joins TRBV4-2 to TRBJ2-1, with TRBD2 identical over 10 bases. The CDR3 extends over 16 amino acids. CDR1 LGHNA and CDR2 YNFKEQ come from the germline V gene. J lost 6 bases, V lost 2 bases, and 7 bases had no gene match. The CDR3 loop is CASSQTLAGVGNEQFF. The DNA of the CDR3 is TGTGCCAGCAGCCAAACCCTAGCGGGAGTAGGCAATGAGCAGTTCTTC.

The rearrangement links TRBV5-1 to TRBJ1-2; D is ambiguous. Trimming removed 0 bases from V and 4 bases from J, with 22 bases in between. CDR3 length equals 18 residues. CDR1 and CDR2 from the germline V gene are SGHRS and YFSETQ. CDR3 sequence reads: CASSLGPPLGSESYGYTF. The CDR3 DNA reads TGCGCCAGCAGCTTGGGACCACCTTTGGGCAGCGAAAGCTATGGCTACACCTTC.

Ten or more counts support this clone. The chain employs TRBV25-1 and TRBJ2-5; maybe TRBD1 (6 bases). Germline assignment: CDR1 MGHDK and CDR2 SYGVNS. The CDR3 is 15 amino acids. V was cut by 6 bases and J by 4 bases, with 18 bases left in between. The CDR3 is CASRTGTTGRETQYF. The DNA for the CDR3 is TGTGCCAGCAGGACCGGGACAACGGGGAGAGAGACCCAGTACTTC. The full variable domain, rest sourced from reference TRBV25-1 and TRBJ2-5, is EADIYQTPRYLVIGTGKKITLECSQTMGHDKMYWYQQDPGMELHLIHYSYGVNSTEKGDLSSESTVSRIRTEHFPLTLESARPSHTSQYLCASRTGTTGRETQYFGPGTRLLVL.

The chain joins TRBV5-5 to TRBJ2-7, with 10 bases matching TRBD2. Germline loops: CDR1 SGHKS, CDR2 YYEKEE (reference sequence). V was pared by 4 bases and J by 2 bases, with 3 bases of the junction left unmatched. The CDR3 has 14 amino acids. CDR3 sequence reads: CASSRTSGAYEQYF. Written as DNA, the CDR3 is TGTGCCAGCAGCCGGACTAGCGGAGCCTACGAGCAGTACTTC.